This TCR beta chain appears in the sequencing data of a study of T cells in Graves' hyperthyroidism and ophthalmopathy. Criteria for exclusion of patients were uncontrolled infection, other autoimmune disease, pregnancy or lactation. Germline V gene sequence: CDR1 MNHEY, CDR2 SVGEGT. There are 15 residues in the CDR3. RNA transcripts served as the template for amplifying TCR beta CDR3 regions. First-round RT-PCR targeting the TCR CDR3 was performed with the HTBI primer set. MiXCR was run by TCRdb on the multiplex PCR reads, yielding one entry per CDR3 protein. Here the sample spans over 400,000 distinct CDR3 sequences, approximately 23% being singletons. On this clonotype itself: A junction boundary mismatches the germline segment, possibly from a read error.

Sequencing was performed on blood. The clonotype originates from a woman between 65 and 79 years old with Graves' ophthalmopathy. V usage is TRBV6-2 or TRBV6-3 and J usage is TRBJ2-2; possible D gene TRBD2, 5 bases. The CDR3 loop is CANSYFREGTGELFF. The CDR3 DNA follows: TGTGCCAACAGTTACTTTCGGGAAGGGACCGGGGAGCTGTTTTTT.